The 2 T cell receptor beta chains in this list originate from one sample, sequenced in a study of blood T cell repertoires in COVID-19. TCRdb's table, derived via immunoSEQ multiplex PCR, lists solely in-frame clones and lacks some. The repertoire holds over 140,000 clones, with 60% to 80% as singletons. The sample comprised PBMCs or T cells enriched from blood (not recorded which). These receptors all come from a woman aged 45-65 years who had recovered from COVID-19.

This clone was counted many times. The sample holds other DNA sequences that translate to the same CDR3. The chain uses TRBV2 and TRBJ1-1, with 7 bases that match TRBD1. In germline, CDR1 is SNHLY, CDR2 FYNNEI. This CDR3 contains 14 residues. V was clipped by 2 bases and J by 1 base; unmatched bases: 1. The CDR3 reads CASSEQGGNTEAFF. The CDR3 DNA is TGTGCCAGCAGTGAACAGGGGGGGAACACTGAAGCTTTCTTT.

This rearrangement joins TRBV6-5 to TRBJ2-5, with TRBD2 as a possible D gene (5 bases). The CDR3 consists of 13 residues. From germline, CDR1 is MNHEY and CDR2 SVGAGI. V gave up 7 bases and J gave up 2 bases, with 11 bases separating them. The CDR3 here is CASKSSGQETQYF. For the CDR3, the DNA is TGTGCCAGCAAATCAAGCGGACAAGAGACCCAGTACTTC.